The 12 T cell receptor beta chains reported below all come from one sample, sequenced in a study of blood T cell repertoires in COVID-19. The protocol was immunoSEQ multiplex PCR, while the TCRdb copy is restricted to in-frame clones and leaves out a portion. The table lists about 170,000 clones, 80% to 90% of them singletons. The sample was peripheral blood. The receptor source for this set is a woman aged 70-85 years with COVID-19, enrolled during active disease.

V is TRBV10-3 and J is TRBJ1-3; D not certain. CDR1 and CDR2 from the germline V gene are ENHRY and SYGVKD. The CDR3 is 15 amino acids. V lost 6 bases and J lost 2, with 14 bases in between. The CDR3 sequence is CAISQSGGAGNTIYF. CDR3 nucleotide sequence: TGTGCCATCAGCCAGAGCGGTGGGGCTGGAAACACCATATATTTT.

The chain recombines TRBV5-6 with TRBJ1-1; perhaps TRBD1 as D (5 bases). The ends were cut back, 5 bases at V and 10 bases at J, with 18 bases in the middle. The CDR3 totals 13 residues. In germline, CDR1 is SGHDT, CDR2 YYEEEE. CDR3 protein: CASSSLERGGAFF. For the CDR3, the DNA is TGTGCCAGCAGTTCCTTAGAGAGGGGAGGAGCTTTCTTT. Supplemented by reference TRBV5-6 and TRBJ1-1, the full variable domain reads DAGVTQSPTHLIKTRGQQVTLRCSPKSGHDTVSWYQQALGQGPQFIFQYYEEEERQRGNFPDRFSGHQFPNYSSELNVNALLLGDSALYLCASSSLERGGAFFGQGTRLTVV.

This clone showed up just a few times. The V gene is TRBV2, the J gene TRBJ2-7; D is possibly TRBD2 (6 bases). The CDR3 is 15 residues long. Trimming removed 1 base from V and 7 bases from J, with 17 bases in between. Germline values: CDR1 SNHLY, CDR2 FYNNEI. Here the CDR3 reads CASSEEGGRGGEQYF. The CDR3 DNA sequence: TGTGCCAGCAGTGAAGAAGGAGGGCGTGGGGGAGAGCAGTACTTC.

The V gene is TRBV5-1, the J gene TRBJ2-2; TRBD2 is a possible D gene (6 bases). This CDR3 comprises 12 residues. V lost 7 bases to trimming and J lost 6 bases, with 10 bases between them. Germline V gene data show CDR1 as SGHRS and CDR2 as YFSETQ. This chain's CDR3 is CASGGWAGELFF. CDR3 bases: TGCGCCAGCGGGGGGTGGGCCGGGGAGCTGTTTTTT.

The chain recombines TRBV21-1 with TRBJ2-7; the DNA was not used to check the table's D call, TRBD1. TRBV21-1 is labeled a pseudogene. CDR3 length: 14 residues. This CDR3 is CASSKSPRVYEQYV. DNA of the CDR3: TGTGCCAGCAGCAAATCTCCCAGGGTTTACGAGCAGTACGTC.

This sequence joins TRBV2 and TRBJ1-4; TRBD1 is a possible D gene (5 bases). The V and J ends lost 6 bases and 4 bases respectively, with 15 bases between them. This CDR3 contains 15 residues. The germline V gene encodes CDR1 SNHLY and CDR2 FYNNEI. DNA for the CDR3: TGTGCCAGCAGCAAGGGGAAGGGACTTAATGAAAAACTGTTTTTT. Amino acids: CASSKGKGLNEKLFF. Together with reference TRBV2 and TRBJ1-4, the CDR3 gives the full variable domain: EPEVTQTPSHQVTQMGQEVILRCVPISNHLYFYWYRQILGQKVEFLVSFYNNEISEKSEIFDDQFSVERPDGSNFTLKIRSTKLEDSAMYFCASSKGKGLNEKLFFGSGTQLSVL.

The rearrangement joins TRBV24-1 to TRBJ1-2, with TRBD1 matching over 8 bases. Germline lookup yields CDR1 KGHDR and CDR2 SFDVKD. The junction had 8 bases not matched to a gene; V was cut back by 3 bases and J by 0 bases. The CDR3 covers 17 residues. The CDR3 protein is CATSDQDRERTNYGYTF. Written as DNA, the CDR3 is TGTGCCACCAGTGATCAGGACAGGGAGCGGACTAACTATGGCTACACCTTC.

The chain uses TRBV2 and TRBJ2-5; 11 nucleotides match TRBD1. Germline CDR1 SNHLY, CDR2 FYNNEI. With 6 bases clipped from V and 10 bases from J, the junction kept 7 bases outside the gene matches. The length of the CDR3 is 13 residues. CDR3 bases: TGTGCCAGCAGCCCTGGGACAGGGGGAGTCCAGTACTTC. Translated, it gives CASSPGTGGVQYF.

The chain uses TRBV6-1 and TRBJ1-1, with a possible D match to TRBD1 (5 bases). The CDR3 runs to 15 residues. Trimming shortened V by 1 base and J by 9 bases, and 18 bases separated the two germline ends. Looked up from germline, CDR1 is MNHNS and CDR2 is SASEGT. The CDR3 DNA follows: TGTGCCAGCAGTGAAGGGGGGGAGGGAGGGGAAAAAGCTTTCTTT. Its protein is CASSEGGEGGEKAFF.

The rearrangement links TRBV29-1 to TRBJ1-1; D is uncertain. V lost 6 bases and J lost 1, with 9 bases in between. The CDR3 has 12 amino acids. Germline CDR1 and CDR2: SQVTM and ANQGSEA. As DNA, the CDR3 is TGCAGCGTGAATGCCGGGAACACTGAAGCTTTCTTT. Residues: CSVNAGNTEAFF.

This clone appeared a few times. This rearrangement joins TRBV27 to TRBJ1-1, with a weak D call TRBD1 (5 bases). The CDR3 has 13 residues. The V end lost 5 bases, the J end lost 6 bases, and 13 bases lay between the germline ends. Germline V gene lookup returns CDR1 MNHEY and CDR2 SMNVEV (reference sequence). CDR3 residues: CASSAASRAEAFF. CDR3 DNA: TGTGCCAGCAGTGCGGCGAGCAGGGCTGAAGCTTTCTTT.

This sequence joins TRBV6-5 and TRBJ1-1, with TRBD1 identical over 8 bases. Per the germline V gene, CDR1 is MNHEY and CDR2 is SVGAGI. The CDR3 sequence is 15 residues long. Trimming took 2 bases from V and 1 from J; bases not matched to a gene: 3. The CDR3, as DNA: TGTGCCAGCAGTTACCTCGGGACAGGGAACACTGAAGCTTTCTTT. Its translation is CASSYLGTGNTEAFF.